One TCR beta chain is described in this entry. The data belong to a study of blood T cell repertoires in COVID-19. Across the study: Both acute and convalescent COVID-19 samples were obtained from the United States, Italy and Spain.

In the authors' workflow: How many nucleated cells were present was estimated from reference gene primer amplification. Clones were sequenced by immunoSEQ multiplex PCR, and TCRdb holds only the in-frame ones, with some missing. V, J and clone size were drawn from that table, and D and trimming were deduced from the DNA. This sample has about 190,000 clones, with approximately 90% found just once. V lost 6 bases, J lost 10 bases, and 15 bases lay in between. Germline V gene data show CDR1 as MNHEY and CDR2 as SVGAGI. The CDR3 contains 12 residues. The material sequenced was peripheral blood. The source is a human donor in a cohort sampled during active COVID-19. The chain couples TRBV6-5 to TRBJ1-1; possible D gene TRBD1, 5 bases. The CDR3 here is CASRPPLGGAFF. The CDR3 bases are TGTGCCAGCAGACCCCCGTTGGGGGGAGCTTTCTTT.